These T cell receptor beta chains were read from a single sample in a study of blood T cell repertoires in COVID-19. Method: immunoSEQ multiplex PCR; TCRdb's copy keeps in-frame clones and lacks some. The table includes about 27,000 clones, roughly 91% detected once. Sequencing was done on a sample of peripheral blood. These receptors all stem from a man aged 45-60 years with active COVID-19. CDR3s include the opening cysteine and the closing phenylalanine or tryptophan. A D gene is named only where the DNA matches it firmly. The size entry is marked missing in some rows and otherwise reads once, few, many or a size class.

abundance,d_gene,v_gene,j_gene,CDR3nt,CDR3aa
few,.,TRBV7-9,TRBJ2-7,TGTGCCAGCAGCTCCACGACCCAAGCAGGGGCGAGGAACGAGCAGTACTTC,CASSSTTQAGARNEQYF
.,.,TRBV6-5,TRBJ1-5,TGTGCCAGCACCTTATCACTAGGAGGTCAGCCCCAGCATTTT,CASTLSLGGQPQHF
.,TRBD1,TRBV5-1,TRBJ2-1,TGCGCCAGCAGCTCCGGGACAGGGGGAAACAATGAGCAGTTCTTC,CASSSGTGGNNEQFF
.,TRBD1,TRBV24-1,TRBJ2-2,TGTGCCACCAGTGATTTGGACAGGGACACCGGGGAGCTGTTTTTT,CATSDLDRDTGELFF
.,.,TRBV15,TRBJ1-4,TGTGCCACCAGCAGCAGGGGAGTGAGAACTAATGAAAAACTGTTTTTT,CATSSRGVRTNEKLFF
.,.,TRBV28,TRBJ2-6,TGTGCCAGCAGTTGGAGGGGGACAGCCGGGGCCAACGTCCTGACTTTC,CASSWRGTAGANVLTF
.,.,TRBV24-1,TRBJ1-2,TGTGCCACCAGTGATAGGACTCCGGGGAACTATGGCTACACCTTC,CATSDRTPGNYGYTF
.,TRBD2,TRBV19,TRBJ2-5,TGTGCCAGTAGTATTAGCGGGTTCCAAGAGACCCAGTACTTC,CASSISGFQETQYF
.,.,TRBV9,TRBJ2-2,TGTGCCAGCAGCGGAGGAGCAGCGAACACCGGGGAGCTGTTTTTT,CASSGGAANTGELFF
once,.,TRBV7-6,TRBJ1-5,TGTGCCAGCAGCTTAGGGGGAGGGAGGCAGCCCCAGCATTTT,CASSLGGGRQPQHF
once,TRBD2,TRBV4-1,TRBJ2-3,TGCGCCAGCAGCCAAGGAAGGTCGCGGGGGGGCCTAAGAGATACGCAGTATTTT,CASSQGRSRGGLRDTQYF
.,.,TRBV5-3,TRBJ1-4,TGTGCCAGAAGCTTGGGTTGGGAGAAGAAACTGTTTTTT,CARSLGWEKKLFF
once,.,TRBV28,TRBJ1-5,TGTGCCAGCAGTGGAGTGGCCCAGCATTTT,CASSGVAQHF
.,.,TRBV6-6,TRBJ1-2,TGTGCCAGCAGTTACCCACAGGGTGCCGACTATGGCTACACCTTC,CASSYPQGADYGYTF
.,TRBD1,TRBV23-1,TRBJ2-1,TGCGCCAGCAGTCCCGACAGGGGTAGTAGGTCCTACAATGAGCAGTTCTTC,CASSPDRGSRSYNEQFF
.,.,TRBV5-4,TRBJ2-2,TGTGCCAGCAGCTTGAAGTCAGCGAACACCGGGGAGCTGTTTTTT,CASSLKSANTGELFF
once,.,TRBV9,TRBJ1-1,TGTGCCAGCAGCGTAGAGGGGTCGAACACTGAAGCTTTCTTT,CASSVEGSNTEAFF
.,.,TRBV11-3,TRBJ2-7,TGTGCCAGCAGTGGGGCAGGAGGGGCCTACGAGCAGTACTTC,CASSGAGGAYEQYF
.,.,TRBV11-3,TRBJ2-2,TGTGCCAGCAGCCCTAAATTCGGGGGTTTTGGGAACACCGGGGAGCTGTTTTTT,CASSPKFGGFGNTGELFF